The 8 T cell receptor beta chains listed next were all sequenced from one sample in a study of cytomegalovirus exposure and HLA in healthy donors. PCR involved 60 Vbeta and 13 Jbeta primers. Sequenced by immunoSEQ multiplex PCR; TCRdb stores in-frame clones only, minus some. The profile covers approximately 130,000 clones, with 82% appearing a single time and 2.5% to 3% taken by the ten largest. The sequenced sample consisted of PBMCs. The source of these receptors is a boy between 2 and 10 years old in good health and CMV-seronegative.

This clone occurred a few times. This chain joins TRBV6-6 and TRBJ1-1; D gene ambiguous. V lost 3 bases and J 0 bases, leaving 5 bases between the germline ends. CDR3 size: 13 residues. Germline V gene data show CDR1 as MNHNY and CDR2 as SVGAGI (reference sequence). The CDR3 DNA is TGTGCCAGCAGTTATCTAGTGAACACTGAAGCTTTCTTT. Its protein is CASSYLVNTEAFF.

The chain carries TRBV11-1 and TRBJ2-1; 8 bases are shared with TRBD1. This CDR3 is built from 16 residues. Germline V gene lookup returns CDR1 SGHAT and CDR2 FQDESV (reference sequence). J was trimmed by 5 bases and V by 1 base; bases with no gene match: 7. This CDR3 reads CASSLVGTGKNNEQFF. The DNA for the CDR3 is TGTGCCAGCAGCTTAGTGGGGACAGGTAAAAACAATGAGCAGTTCTTC.

V usage is TRBV27 and J usage is TRBJ1-5; perhaps TRBD1 as D (5 bases). The CDR3 sequence is 16 residues long. Trimming took 4 bases from V and 7 from J, leaving 20 bases between them. Germline V gene lookup returns CDR1 MNHEY and CDR2 SMNVEV (reference sequence). The CDR3 bases are TGTGCCAGCAGTTCCCTTACCAGGCGGGGGTACCAGCCCCAGCATTTT. This translates into CASSSLTRRGYQPQHF.

The chain is built from TRBV28 and TRBJ2-7, with 11 positions matching TRBD1. CDR3 length: 16 residues. From germline, CDR1 is MDHEN and CDR2 SYDVKM. V dropped 5 bases and J dropped 6; count of bases not matched to a gene: 12. Here the CDR3 reads CASSPLGTGGDGEQYV. CDR3 DNA sequence: TGTGCCAGCAGTCCTCTAGGGACAGGGGGGGACGGCGAGCAGTACGTC.

This clone has only one observation. J is TRBJ1-4 and V is TRBV7-9; D ambiguous. Trimming shortened V by 3 bases and J by 8 bases, and 13 bases separated the two germline ends. The CDR3 length is 14 residues. Germline lookup yields CDR1 SEHNR and CDR2 FQNEAQ (reference sequence). CDR3 coding DNA: TGTGCCAGCAGCTTGGGGAGGGCGGACGAAAAACTGTTTTTT. Translating gives CASSLGRADEKLFF.

V is TRBV11-1 and J is TRBJ1-1; a weak D match, TRBD1 (5 bases). Germline loops: CDR1 SGHAT, CDR2 FQDESV (reference sequence). CDR3 length: 14 residues. Between the trimmed V and J ends, which lost 5 bases and 4 bases, there was a span of 14 bases. The CDR3 nucleotides read TGTGCCAGCAGCCCGGCAGGGCTCAGCACTGAAGCTTTCTTT. This encodes CASSPAGLSTEAFF.

The chain has TRBV6-6 and TRBJ2-7, with a weak D call TRBD2 (6 bases). The CDR3 sequence is 15 residues long. Germline V gene lookup returns CDR1 MNHNY and CDR2 SVGAGI (reference sequence). V lost 8 bases, J lost 2 bases, and 19 bases lay in between. CDR3 region: CASGAKARGTYEQYV. In DNA, the CDR3 is TGTGCCAGCGGCGCGAAGGCCCGGGGGACCTACGAGCAGTACGTC.

This rearrangement joins TRBV4-3 to TRBJ1-2; D uncertain. The CDR3 is 15 residues long. Trimming removed 1 base from V and 1 base from J, with 10 bases in between. Germline CDR1 and CDR2: LGHNA and YSLEER. CDR3: CASSQAPLVNYGYTF. CDR3 DNA: TGCGCCAGCAGCCAAGCACCGTTAGTTAACTATGGCTACACCTTC.